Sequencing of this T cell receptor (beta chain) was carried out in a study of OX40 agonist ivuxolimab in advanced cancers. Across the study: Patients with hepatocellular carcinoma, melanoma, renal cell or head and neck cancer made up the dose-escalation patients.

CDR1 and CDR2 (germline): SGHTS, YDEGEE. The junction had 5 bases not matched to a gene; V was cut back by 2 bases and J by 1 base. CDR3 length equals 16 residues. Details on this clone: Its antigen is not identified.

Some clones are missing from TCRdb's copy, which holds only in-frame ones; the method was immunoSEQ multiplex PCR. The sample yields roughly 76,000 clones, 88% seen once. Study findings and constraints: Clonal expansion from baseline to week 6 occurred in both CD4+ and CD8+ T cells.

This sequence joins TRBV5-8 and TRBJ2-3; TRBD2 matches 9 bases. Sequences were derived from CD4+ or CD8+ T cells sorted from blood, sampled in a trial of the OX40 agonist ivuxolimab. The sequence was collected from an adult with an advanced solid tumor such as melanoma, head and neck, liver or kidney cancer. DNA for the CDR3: TGTGCCAGCAGCTTTTATAGCGGGAGTGGCACAGATACGCAGTATTTT. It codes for CASSFYSGSGTDTQYF.